The source of this T cell receptor beta chain is a study of cytomegalovirus exposure and HLA in healthy donors. PCR employed 60 Vbeta and 13 Jbeta primers. Some clones are missing from TCRdb's copy, which holds only in-frame ones; the method was immunoSEQ multiplex PCR. This repertoire shows 130,000 or so clones, roughly three fifths found once; its top ten account for about 1.5%. Trimming left V 5 bases short and J 6 bases short, with 26 bases between. The germline gives CDR1 SGHTA, CDR2 FQGNSA. There are 17 residues in the CDR3. This rearrangement joins TRBV7-2 to TRBJ2-7; possibly TRBD2 for D (6 bases). The receptor comes from a man younger than 35 in good health and CMV-seronegative. The specimen was PBMCs. The CDR3 DNA reads TGTGCCAGCAGCGCTCGCTTTAGCGGAACGCCAGCGGGCGAGCAGTACTTC. Its protein is CASSARFSGTPAGEQYF.